This T cell receptor (beta chain) emerged from a study of T-cell reconstitution after alpha-beta-depleted transplantation in children. CDR3 length equals 13 residues. V was clipped by 0 bases and J by 2 bases, with 8 bases between them. Germline V gene sequence: CDR1 DFQATT, CDR2 SNEGSKA (reference sequence). The TCRbeta library was prepared with unique molecular identifiers. MiXCR, run by TCRdb on the PCR reads, gives a single entry per CDR3 protein. The sample lists about 410,000 distinct CDR3 sequences; around 21% were seen once. Sequenced material: PBMCs from the stem cell graft donor, taken from the stem cell graft. This chain joins TRBV20-1 and TRBJ2-7; D remains unclear. This clonotype originated in a human donor who donated a stem cell graft to a child with acute myeloid leukemia. CDR3 sequence (DNA): TGCAGTGCTAGAGACAACCAGCCCTACGAGCAGTACTTC. Translating gives CSARDNQPYEQYF.